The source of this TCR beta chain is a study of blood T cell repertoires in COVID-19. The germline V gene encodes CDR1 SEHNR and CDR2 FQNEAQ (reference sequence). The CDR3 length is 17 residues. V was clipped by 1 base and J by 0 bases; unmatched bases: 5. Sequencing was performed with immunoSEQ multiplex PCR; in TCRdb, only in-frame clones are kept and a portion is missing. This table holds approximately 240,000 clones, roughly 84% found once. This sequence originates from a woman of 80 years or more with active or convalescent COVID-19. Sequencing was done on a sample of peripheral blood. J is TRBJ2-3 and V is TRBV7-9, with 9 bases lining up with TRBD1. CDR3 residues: CASSLGTGDPSTDTQYF. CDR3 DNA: TGTGCCAGCAGCTTAGGGACAGGGGACCCTAGCACAGATACGCAGTATTTT.